The 26 T cell receptor beta chains below come from one sample, sequenced in a study of identifying expanded T cells in peripheral blood. Sequencing used immunoSEQ multiplex PCR; TCRdb keeps in-frame clones, though not all of them. The sample yields tens of thousands of clones, about 83% seen once. Sequences were obtained from blood. The receptors stem from a person aged 18 to 75 in good health.

The rearrangement links TRBV21-1 to TRBJ1-5; the D segment call TRBD1 is taken from the table without a DNA check. TRBV21-1 is deemed a pseudogene. The CDR3 is 16 amino acids. The CDR3 sequence: CASSKGRRGKSQPQHF. CDR3 nucleotides: TGTGCCAGCAGCAAGGGCCGCAGGGGCAAAAGCCAGCCCCAGCATTTT.

This sequence joins TRBV5-6 and TRBJ2-7; D ambiguous. Per the germline V gene, CDR1 is SGHDT and CDR2 is YYEEEE. The ends were cut back, 0 bases at V and 5 bases at J, with 6 bases in the middle. The CDR3 is 12 amino acids. CDR3 coding DNA: TGTGCCAGCAGCTTGGGCCACGACGAGCAGTACGTC. Its protein is CASSLGHDEQYV.

The chain recombines TRBV11-3 with TRBJ1-3; 7 nucleotides match TRBD1. The CDR3 is 14 residues long. Losses at the gene ends were 5 bases for V and 8 bases for J; bases not matched to a gene: 9. CDR1 SGHNT and CDR2 YENEEA come from the germline V gene. CDR3 bases: TGTGCCAGCAGCGAGCGACAGGGTGGGCACACCATATATTTT. It codes for CASSERQGGHTIYF.

As concerns this clone: An end of the junction differs from the germline gene, which may be a read error. This sequence joins TRBV4-1 and TRBJ1-1; D remains unclear. Per the germline V gene, CDR1 is MGHRA and CDR2 is YSYEKL. CDR3 length: 11 residues. CDR3 nucleotide sequence: TGCGCCAGCAGCTTAAACAGTGAAGCTTTCTTT. Protein: CASSLNSEAFF.

The chain carries TRBV4-1 and TRBJ2-1; 10 bases are a match to TRBD2. Germline lookup yields CDR1 MGHRA and CDR2 YSYEKL. V lost 0 bases and J lost 7; bases outside the gene matches: 6. This CDR3 is built from 16 residues. The CDR3 reads CASSQEGAGGRNEQFF. The CDR3 DNA is TGCGCCAGCAGCCAAGAGGGAGCGGGGGGGCGAAATGAGCAGTTCTTC.

V usage is TRBV6-5 and J usage is TRBJ2-5, with D tentatively TRBD1 (7 bases). Trimming removed 5 bases from V and 5 bases from J, with 15 bases in between. Germline CDR1 MNHEY, CDR2 SVGAGI. The CDR3 spans 14 residues. CDR3 sequence reads: CASSRTAGGETQYF. The CDR3 coding sequence is TGTGCCAGCAGTCGAACCGCAGGGGGGGAGACCCAGTACTTC.

The genes are TRBV5-8 and TRBJ2-4; D gene uncertain. The CDR3 spans 14 residues. Germline assignment: CDR1 SGHTS and CDR2 YDEGEE. V was trimmed by 7 bases and J by 1 base, leaving 12 bases between them. Here the CDR3 DNA reads TGTGCCAGCGTCAAGTACGGGGCCAAAAACATTCAGTACTTC. Translation gives CASVKYGAKNIQYF.

The gene calls are TRBV7-3 and TRBJ2-5, with D possibly being TRBD1 (6 bases). V was shortened by 3 bases and J by 8 bases, with 13 bases between the two germline ends. This CDR3 is built from 13 residues. Germline V CDR1 and CDR2: SGHTA, FQGTGA. CDR3 coding DNA: TGTGCCAGCAGCTTGGGGGCTCGCGACACCCAGTACTTC. It is translated as CASSLGARDTQYF.

The chain joins TRBV5-4 to TRBJ2-2; 8 bases line up with TRBD2. The germline V gene encodes CDR1 SGHNT and CDR2 YYREEE (reference sequence). The V gene end was trimmed by 1 base and the J gene end by 5 bases; junction bases not matched to a gene: 4. The CDR3 is made up of 15 amino acids. In DNA, the CDR3 is TGTGCCAGCAGCTTGTGGGTAGCGGGGACCGGGGAGCTGTTTTTT. Protein product: CASSLWVAGTGELFF.

The genes are TRBV30 and TRBJ1-1; no firm D call. V gave up 0 bases and J gave up 2 bases, with 10 bases separating them. The CDR3 has 14 amino acids. The V gene's germline CDR1 is GTSNPN and CDR2 SVGIG (reference sequence). The CDR3, as DNA: TGTGCCTGGAGTGTATCGGCGGGAAACACTGAAGCTTTCTTT. Its translation: CAWSVSAGNTEAFF. Filled out from reference TRBV30 and TRBJ1-1, the complete variable domain reads SQTIHQWPATLVQPVGSPLSLECTVEGTSNPNLYWYRQAAGRGLQLLFYSVGIGQISSEVPQNLSASRPQDRQFILSSKKLLLSDSGFYLCAWSVSAGNTEAFFGQGTRLTVV.

The J gene is TRBJ2-7, the V gene TRBV29-1, with 7 bases fitting TRBD1. The germline CDR1 and CDR2 sequences are SQVTM and ANQGSEA. After removal of 6 bases from V and 3 bases from J, the junction contained 5 bases not matched to a gene. The CDR3 length is 12 residues. The DNA for the CDR3 is TGCAGCGTACGACAGGGAAGCTACGAGCAGTACTTC. It yields the protein CSVRQGSYEQYF.

The chain couples TRBV14 to TRBJ2-7; D is ambiguous. The germline V gene has CDR1 SGHDN and CDR2 FVKESK. V was trimmed by 1 base and J by 5 bases, leaving 6 bases between them. The CDR3 has 12 amino acids. CDR3 sequence: CASSQVYHEQYF. The CDR3 DNA sequence: TGTGCCAGCAGCCAAGTTTACCACGAGCAGTACTTC. Full variable domain (outside the CDR3, taken from reference TRBV14 and TRBJ2-7): EAGVTQFPSHSVIEKGQTVTLRCDPISGHDNLYWYRRVMGKEIKFLLHFVKESKQDESGMPNNRFLAERTGGTYSTLKVQPAELEDSGVYFCASSQVYHEQYFGPGTRLTVT.

The V and J genes are TRBV4-2 and TRBJ1-2; D unresolved. The CDR3 sequence is 15 residues long. Germline-derived CDR1 and CDR2 are LGHNA and YNFKEQ. V was trimmed by 0 bases and J by 2 bases, leaving 10 bases between them. DNA for the CDR3: TGTGCCAGCAGCCAAGATTGGGAAGCGAACTATGGCTACACCTTC. This gives the protein CASSQDWEANYGYTF.

The rearrangement uses TRBV6-1 and TRBJ1-2, with D unclear. The CDR3 consists of 14 residues. Germline lookup yields CDR1 MNHNS and CDR2 SASEGT. V dropped 1 base and J dropped 4 bases, with 10 bases sitting between them. CDR3 protein: CASSEVRGSYGYTF. For the CDR3, the DNA is TGTGCCAGCAGTGAAGTTCGGGGTAGCTATGGCTACACCTTC.

V usage is TRBV2 and J usage is TRBJ2-3, with a tentative D call TRBD1 (5 bases). Trimming shortened V by 10 bases and J by 6 bases, and 20 bases separated the two germline ends. This CDR3 is built from 14 residues. Germline CDR1 reads SNHLY; CDR2 reads FYNNEI. CDR3: CATQGQKLGDTQYF. In DNA, the CDR3 is TGTGCCACCCAAGGACAAAAGTTAGGCGATACGCAGTATTTT.

This sequence joins TRBV27 and TRBJ1-1; 8 bases agree with TRBD1. Germline V gene data show CDR1 as MNHEY and CDR2 as SMNVEV (reference sequence). This CDR3 has 13 amino acids. V shed 3 bases, J shed 6 bases, and the junction held 3 bases outside the gene matches. CDR3 sequence (DNA): TGTGCCAGCAGTTTCGGACAGGGCGCTGAAGCTTTCTTT. Its protein product is CASSFGQGAEAFF.

This clone was found once. This chain joins TRBV7-9 and TRBJ1-6, with TRBD1 matching over 11 bases. Germline V gives CDR1 SEHNR, CDR2 FQNEAQ (reference sequence). This CDR3 region has 15 residues. V dropped 5 bases and J dropped 9; count of bases not matched to a gene: 6. CDR3 sequence: CASSAGTGGRSPLHF. The CDR3, as DNA: TGTGCCAGCAGCGCCGGGACAGGGGGGCGTTCACCCCTCCACTTT.

V and J are TRBV6-5 and TRBJ2-1; the D gene is possibly TRBD2 (6 bases). Germline lookup yields CDR1 MNHEY and CDR2 SVGAGI. V was trimmed by 3 bases and J by 4 bases, leaving 16 bases between them. There are 16 residues in the CDR3. CDR3 amino acids: CASSYLTAGIYNEQFF. The DNA for the CDR3 is TGTGCCAGCAGTTATCTGACAGCGGGTATTTACAATGAGCAGTTCTTC.

CDR3 sequence (DNA): TGTGCCAGCAGCCCCGGAGGTAGCGGGATTATGGGGGATGAGCAGTTCTTC. It specifies CASSPGGSGIMGDEQFF. The rearrangement uses TRBV7-9 and TRBJ2-1; 8 bases map to TRBD2. V was pared by 5 bases and J by 8 bases, with 17 bases of the junction left unmatched. CDR1 and CDR2 from the germline V gene are SEHNR and FQNEAQ (reference sequence). The CDR3 is 17 amino acids.

J is TRBJ2-3 and V is TRBV19, with 9 bases matching TRBD2. V lost 6 bases, J lost 1 base, and 8 bases stayed unmatched. This CDR3 has 16 residues. Per the germline V gene, CDR1 is LNHDA and CDR2 is SQIVND (reference sequence). CDR3 DNA: TGTGCCAGTAGGACCCGTCGGACTAGCGGCACAGATACGCAGTATTTT. Its protein product is CASRTRRTSGTDTQYF.

The chain uses TRBV4-2 and TRBJ2-7; TRBD2 matches at 9 bases. The CDR3 spans 16 residues. The V gene's germline CDR1 is LGHNA and CDR2 YNFKEQ. The J segment lost 2 bases and the V segment lost 3 bases, leaving 8 bases of the junction unmatched. The CDR3 here is CASSQATSGWAYEQYF. The CDR3 region has the DNA TGTGCCAGCAGCCAGGCAACTAGCGGGTGGGCCTACGAGCAGTACTTC.

V gene TRBV11-2 combines with J gene TRBJ1-2; possible D gene TRBD1, 5 bases. This CDR3 comprises 15 residues. Germline V gene data show CDR1 as SGHAT and CDR2 as FQNNGV. V gave up 5 bases and J gave up 0 bases, with 13 bases separating them. The CDR3 nucleotides are TGTGCCAGCAGCACCCAGACAGTAGCTAACTATGGCTACACCTTC. Its protein product is CASSTQTVANYGYTF.

The chain is built from TRBV2 and TRBJ2-1; D not certain. Germline CDR1 and CDR2: SNHLY and FYNNEI. Between the trimmed V and J ends, which lost 6 bases and 8 bases, there was a span of 14 bases. The CDR3 runs 13 residues. CDR3 nucleotides: TGTGCCAGCAGCGTGATTGGGATCTATGAGCAGTTCTTC. As protein: CASSVIGIYEQFF. The variable domain in full, with the rest retrieved from reference TRBV2 and TRBJ2-1, is EPEVTQTPSHQVTQMGQEVILRCVPISNHLYFYWYRQILGQKVEFLVSFYNNEISEKSEIFDDQFSVERPDGSNFTLKIRSTKLEDSAMYFCASSVIGIYEQFFGPGTRLTVL.

The rearrangement links TRBV19 to TRBJ2-2; TRBD1 matches at 11 bases. The CDR3 extends over 16 amino acids. Germline V gene lookup returns CDR1 LNHDA and CDR2 SQIVND (reference sequence). After removal of 5 bases from V and 7 bases from J, the junction contained 9 bases not matched to a gene. CDR3 in amino acids: CASSAQDRGRVGELFF. The DNA of the CDR3 is TGTGCCAGTAGTGCCCAGGACAGGGGGCGAGTCGGGGAGCTGTTTTTT.

The V call is TRBV7-9, the J call TRBJ1-1; possible D gene TRBD1, 5 bases. The CDR3 sequence is 14 residues long. Germline CDR1 is SEHNR and CDR2 is FQNEAQ (reference sequence). The germline V and J ends were trimmed by 2 bases and 4 bases, with 11 bases remaining between them. The chain's CDR3 is CASSLRDGATEAFF. The CDR3 DNA reads as TGTGCCAGCAGCTTAAGGGATGGGGCCACTGAAGCTTTCTTT.

This chain joins TRBV5-1 and TRBJ2-5; 12 bases are shared with TRBD2. The ends lost 1 base at V and 5 bases at J; junction bases unmatched: 3. Germline CDR1 and CDR2: SGHRS and YFSETQ. The CDR3 runs to 15 residues. The CDR3 coding sequence is TGCGCCAGCAGCTTGACGACTAGCGGGGGTGAGACCCAGTACTTC. Translated: CASSLTTSGGETQYF.